A selection of T cell receptor beta chains follows, all from one sample in a study of T-cell memory formation after mild COVID-19. Via MiXCR, TCRdb re-called the 5' RACE reads, giving one row per CDR3 protein. The table records about 350,000 distinct CDR3 sequences, roughly 13% of them present only once. The sequencing input was PBMCs or a T cell subset sorted from them (not recorded which). Every receptor here comes from a man in his late teens or twenties who had mild COVID-19 (a few samples of this study predate the infection). Cell type and time point are not known. The CDR3 runs from the conserved cysteine through the conserved F or W. Each record gives: V gene, clone size, J gene, D gene, CDR3 DNA, CDR3 protein. The D gene is left open where the match is weak. Clone size is stated in some rows and not others, as once, few, many or a class when expanded.

V: TRBV20-1; size: many; J: TRBJ2-5; D: NA; DNA: TGCAGTGCCTTTATCCGGGGAGGAGAGACCCAGTACTTC; CDR3: CSAFIRGGETQYF
V: TRBV28; size: many; J: TRBJ1-5; D: NA; DNA: TGTGCCAGCAGCGCGGAAGTGGATCAGCCCCAGCATTTT; CDR3: CASSAEVDQPQHF
V: TRBV19; size: many; J: TRBJ1-5; D: TRBD1; DNA: TGTGCCAGTAGTATCTTTTTGGCGGGACAGAATCAGCCCCAGCATTTT; CDR3: CASSIFLAGQNQPQHF
V: TRBV4-3; size: NA; J: TRBJ1-6; D: NA; DNA: TGCGCCAGCAGCCATTACCTCGGACAGCTAAATTCACCCCTCCACTTT; CDR3: CASSHYLGQLNSPLHF
V: TRBV5-1; size: NA; J: TRBJ1-1; D: NA; DNA: TGCGCCAGCAGCTCGGCAGGGGAGAGAATGACTGAAGCTTTCTTT; CDR3: CASSSAGERMTEAFF
V: TRBV7-2; size: few; J: TRBJ2-5; D: TRBD1; DNA: TGTGCCAGCAGCTTAGTCCCCGGACAGGGTGAGACCCAGTACTTC; CDR3: CASSLVPGQGETQYF
V: TRBV20-1; size: NA; J: TRBJ2-1; D: TRBD2; DNA: TGCAGTGCTAGAGATGTATTAGCGGGGTCCTACAATGAGCAGTTCTTC; CDR3: CSARDVLAGSYNEQFF
V: TRBV20-1; size: NA; J: TRBJ1-5; D: TRBD1; DNA: TGCAGTGCTCCGGACAGGAAGGTTAGCAATCAGCCCCAGCATTTT; CDR3: CSAPDRKVSNQPQHF
V: TRBV7-2; size: few; J: TRBJ2-1; D: TRBD2; DNA: TGTGCCAGCAGCTCCCGACTAGCGGTCTCCTACAATGAGCAGTTCTTC; CDR3: CASSSRLAVSYNEQFF
V: TRBV18; size: NA; J: TRBJ1-5; D: TRBD1; DNA: TGTGCCAGCTCACCGGGACAGGGCACTCAGCCCCAGCATTTT; CDR3: CASSPGQGTQPQHF
V: TRBV7-8; size: NA; J: TRBJ1-5; D: TRBD1; DNA: TGTGCCAGCACCATTAGTGGGACAGGGGAAGGCAATCAGCCCCAGCATTTT; CDR3: CASTISGTGEGNQPQHF
V: TRBV20-1; size: NA; J: TRBJ2-5; D: NA; DNA: TGCAGTGCTACAGGGCCGAGCGAGACCCAGTACTTC; CDR3: CSATGPSETQYF
V: TRBV19; size: NA; J: TRBJ2-6; D: NA; DNA: TGTGCCAGTACTCTGACGGCAAACTCTGGGGCCAACGTCCTGACTTTC; CDR3: CASTLTANSGANVLTF
V: TRBV6-6; size: NA; J: TRBJ1-2; D: NA; DNA: TGTGCCAGCAGTTACAGGGTTAACTATGGCTACACCTTC; CDR3: CASSYRVNYGYTF
V: TRBV20-1; size: few; J: TRBJ2-1; D: TRBD1; DNA: TGCAGTGCTAGAGCGGACAGGGGCTTCTACAATGAGCAGTTCTTC; CDR3: CSARADRGFYNEQFF
V: TRBV10-3; size: many; J: TRBJ2-7; D: NA; DNA: TGTGCCATCAGTGAATGGGGCAGGGGAGTCTACGAGCAGTACTTC; CDR3: CAISEWGRGVYEQYF
V: TRBV6-6; size: few; J: TRBJ1-4; D: TRBD1; DNA: TGTGCCAGCAGTTACGGGACAGAAGGTGAAAAACTGTTTTTT; CDR3: CASSYGTEGEKLFF
V: TRBV7-2; size: NA; J: TRBJ2-2; D: TRBD1; DNA: TGTGCCAGCAGCTTATTCTCGGGGACAGTCAACACCGGGGAGCTGTTTTTT; CDR3: CASSLFSGTVNTGELFF
V: TRBV20-1; size: few; J: TRBJ2-6; D: NA; DNA: TGCAGTGCTAGGCACCTCGCTTCTCCAACAGGGATTGGGGCCAACGTCCTGACTTTC; CDR3: CSARHLASPTGIGANVLTF
V: TRBV12-3/TRBV12-4; size: NA; J: TRBJ2-2; D: NA; DNA: TGTGCCAGCAGTCCCCGTGGAGCGGGTGTCACCGGGGAGCTGTTTTTT; CDR3: CASSPRGAGVTGELFF
V: TRBV7-6; size: few; J: TRBJ1-1; D: TRBD1; DNA: TGTGCCAGCAGCTTCAGGGACAGGGGGCATCCTGAAGCTTTCTTT; CDR3: CASSFRDRGHPEAFF
V: TRBV20-1; size: many; J: TRBJ2-1; D: NA; DNA: TGCAGTGCTAGTGTCCTAGCGCGTCACGATGAGCAGTTCTTC; CDR3: CSASVLARHDEQFF
V: TRBV7-2; size: few; J: TRBJ2-3; D: TRBD2; DNA: TGTGCCAGCAGCGCGAGGACTAGCGGGGGGATCAACACAGATACGCAGTATTTT; CDR3: CASSARTSGGINTDTQYF